This TCR beta chain is drawn from a study of blood T cell repertoires in COVID-19. With V trimmed by 3 bases and J by 5 bases, 2 bases remained unmatched. Germline CDR1 MGHDK, CDR2 SYGVNS. This CDR3 comprises 13 residues. Repertoires were generated with immunoSEQ multiplex PCR, while TCRdb's copy carries only in-frame clones and drops some. The sample consists of about 500,000 clones, roughly nine tenths of them appearing once. Seattle cases were enrolled at active infection and followed longitudinally. The TCR sequence derives from a man younger than 30 with COVID-19, enrolled during active disease. The sequencing input was peripheral blood. The chain uses TRBV25-1 and TRBJ2-3; 7 bases match TRBD1. The DNA for the CDR3 is TGTGCCAGCAGTGAGCAGGGGGAAGATACGCAGTATTTT. Its translation is CASSEQGEDTQYF. Looking up the rest from reference TRBV25-1 and TRBJ2-3 gives the full variable domain: EADIYQTPRYLVIGTGKKITLECSQTMGHDKMYWYQQDPGMELHLIHYSYGVNSTEKGDLSSESTVSRIRTEHFPLTLESARPSHTSQYLCASSEQGEDTQYFGPGTRLTVL.